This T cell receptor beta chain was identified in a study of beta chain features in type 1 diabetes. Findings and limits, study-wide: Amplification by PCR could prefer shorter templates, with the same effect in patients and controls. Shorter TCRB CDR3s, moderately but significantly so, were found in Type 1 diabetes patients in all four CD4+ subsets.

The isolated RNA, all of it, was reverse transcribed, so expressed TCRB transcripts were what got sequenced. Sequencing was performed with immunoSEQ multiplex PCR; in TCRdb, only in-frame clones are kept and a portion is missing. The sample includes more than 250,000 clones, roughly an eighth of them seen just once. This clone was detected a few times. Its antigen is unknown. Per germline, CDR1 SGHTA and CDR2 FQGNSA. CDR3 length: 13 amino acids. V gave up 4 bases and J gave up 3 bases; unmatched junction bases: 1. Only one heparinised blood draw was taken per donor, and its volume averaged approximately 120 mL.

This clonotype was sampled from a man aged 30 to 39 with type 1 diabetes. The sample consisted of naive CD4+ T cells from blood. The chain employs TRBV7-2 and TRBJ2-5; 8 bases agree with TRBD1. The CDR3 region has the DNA TGTGCCAGCAGCTCGGGACAGGAAGAGACCCAGTACTTC. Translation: CASSSGQEETQYF.